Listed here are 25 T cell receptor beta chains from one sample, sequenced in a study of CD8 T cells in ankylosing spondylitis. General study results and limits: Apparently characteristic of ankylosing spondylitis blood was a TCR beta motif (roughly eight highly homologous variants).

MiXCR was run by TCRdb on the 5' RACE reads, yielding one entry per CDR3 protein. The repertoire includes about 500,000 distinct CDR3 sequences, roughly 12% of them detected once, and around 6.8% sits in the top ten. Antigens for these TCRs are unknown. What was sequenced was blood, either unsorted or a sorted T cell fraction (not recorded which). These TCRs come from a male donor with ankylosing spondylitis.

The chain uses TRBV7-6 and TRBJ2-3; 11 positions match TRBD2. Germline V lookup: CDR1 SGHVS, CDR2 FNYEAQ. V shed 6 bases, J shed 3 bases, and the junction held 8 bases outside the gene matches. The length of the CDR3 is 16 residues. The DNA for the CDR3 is TGTGCCAGCAGTCACACTAGCGGGAGCATGACAGATACGCAGTATTTT. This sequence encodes CASSHTSGSMTDTQYF.

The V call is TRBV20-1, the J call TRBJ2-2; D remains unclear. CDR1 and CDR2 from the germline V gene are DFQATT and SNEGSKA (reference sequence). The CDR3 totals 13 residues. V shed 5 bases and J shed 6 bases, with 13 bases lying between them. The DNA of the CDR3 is TGCAGTGCTCCCCCCGATGGGTCCGGGGAGCTGTTTTTT. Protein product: CSAPPDGSGELFF.

This chain's CDR3 is CASSLRDRGPSHF. DNA of the CDR3: TGTGCCAGCTCACTCCGGGACAGGGGCCCCTCGCATTTT. The gene calls are TRBV18 and TRBJ1-5; 10 nucleotides line up with TRBD1. The CDR3 runs 13 residues. J was trimmed by 15 bases and V by 4 bases; bases with no gene match: 9. The germline V gene has CDR1 KGHSH and CDR2 LQKENI.

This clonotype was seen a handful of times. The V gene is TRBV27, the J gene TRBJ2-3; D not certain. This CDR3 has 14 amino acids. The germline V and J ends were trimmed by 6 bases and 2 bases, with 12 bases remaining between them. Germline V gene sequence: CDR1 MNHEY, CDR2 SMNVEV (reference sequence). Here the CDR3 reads CASRQNRATDTQYF. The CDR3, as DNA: TGTGCCAGCAGACAGAACCGTGCCACAGATACGCAGTATTTT.

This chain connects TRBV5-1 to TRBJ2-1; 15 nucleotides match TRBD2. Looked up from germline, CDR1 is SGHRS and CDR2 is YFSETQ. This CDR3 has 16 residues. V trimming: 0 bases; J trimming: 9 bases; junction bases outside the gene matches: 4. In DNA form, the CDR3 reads TGCGCCAGCAGCTTGGGAGGACTAGCGGGAGGGATTGAGCAGTTCTTC. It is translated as CASSLGGLAGGIEQFF.

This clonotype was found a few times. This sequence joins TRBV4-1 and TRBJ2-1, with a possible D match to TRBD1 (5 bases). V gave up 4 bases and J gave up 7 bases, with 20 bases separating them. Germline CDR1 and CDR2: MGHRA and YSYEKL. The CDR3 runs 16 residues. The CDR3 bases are TGCGCCAGCAGCCGCATTATATCCCCGAAGGGGAATGAGCAGTTCTTC. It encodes CASSRIISPKGNEQFF.

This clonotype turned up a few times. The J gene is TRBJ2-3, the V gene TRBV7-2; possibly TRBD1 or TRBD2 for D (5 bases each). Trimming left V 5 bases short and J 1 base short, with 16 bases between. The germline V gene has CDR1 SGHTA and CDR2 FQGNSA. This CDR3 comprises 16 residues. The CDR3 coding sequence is TGTGCCAGCAGCAGACGAGGGGTTTTTGGCACAGATACGCAGTATTTT. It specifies CASSRRGVFGTDTQYF.

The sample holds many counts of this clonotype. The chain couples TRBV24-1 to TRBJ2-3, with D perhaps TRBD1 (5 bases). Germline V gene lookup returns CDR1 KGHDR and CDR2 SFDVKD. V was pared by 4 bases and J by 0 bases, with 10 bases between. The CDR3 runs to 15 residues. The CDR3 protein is CATSDEHRSTDTQYF. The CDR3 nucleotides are TGTGCCACCAGTGACGAGCACAGGAGCACAGATACGCAGTATTTT.

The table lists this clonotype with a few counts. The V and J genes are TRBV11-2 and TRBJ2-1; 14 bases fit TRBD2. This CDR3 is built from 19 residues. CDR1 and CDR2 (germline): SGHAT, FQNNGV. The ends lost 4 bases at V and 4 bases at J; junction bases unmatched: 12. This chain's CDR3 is CASSYPGLAGVGPYNEQFF. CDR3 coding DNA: TGTGCCAGCAGCTATCCGGGACTAGCGGGAGTGGGGCCTTACAATGAGCAGTTCTTC.

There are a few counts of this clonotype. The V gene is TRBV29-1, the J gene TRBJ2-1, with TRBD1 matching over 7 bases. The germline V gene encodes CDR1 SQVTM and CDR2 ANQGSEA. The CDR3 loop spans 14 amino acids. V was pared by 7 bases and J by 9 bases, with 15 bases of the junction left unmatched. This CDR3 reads CSAKIGGRWGEQFF. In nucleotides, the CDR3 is TGCAGCGCCAAAATAGGGGGCCGGTGGGGTGAGCAGTTCTTC.

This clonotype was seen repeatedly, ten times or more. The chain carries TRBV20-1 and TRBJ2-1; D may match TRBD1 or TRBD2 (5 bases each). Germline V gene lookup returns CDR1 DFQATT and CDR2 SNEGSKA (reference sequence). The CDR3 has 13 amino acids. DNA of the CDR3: TGCAGCACCTGGGACCCCCGAATGGGGAAGCAGTTCTTC. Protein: CSTWDPRMGKQFF.

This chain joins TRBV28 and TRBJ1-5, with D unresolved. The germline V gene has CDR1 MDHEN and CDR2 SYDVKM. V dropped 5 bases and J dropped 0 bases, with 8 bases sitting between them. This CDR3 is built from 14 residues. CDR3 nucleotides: TGTGCCAGCAGTGTCAGCAGTAGCAATCAGCCCCAGCATTTT. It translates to CASSVSSSNQPQHF.

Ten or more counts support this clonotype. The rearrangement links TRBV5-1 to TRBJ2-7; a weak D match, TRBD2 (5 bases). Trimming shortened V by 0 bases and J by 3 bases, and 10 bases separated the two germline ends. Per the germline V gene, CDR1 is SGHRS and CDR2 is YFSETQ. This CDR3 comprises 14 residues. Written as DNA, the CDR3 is TGCGCCAGCAGCTTGGCCCTAGCCAACTACGAGCAGTACTTC. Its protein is CASSLALANYEQYF. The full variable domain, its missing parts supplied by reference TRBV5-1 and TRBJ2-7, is KAGVTQTPRYLIKTRGQQVTLSCSPISGHRSVSWYQQTPGQGLQFLFEYFSETQRNKGNFPGRFSGRQFSNSRSEMNVSTLELGDSALYLCASSLALANYEQYFGPGTRLTVT.

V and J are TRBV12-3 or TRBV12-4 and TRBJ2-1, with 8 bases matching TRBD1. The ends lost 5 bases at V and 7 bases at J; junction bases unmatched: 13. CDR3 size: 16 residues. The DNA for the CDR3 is TGTGCCAGCAGTGACCCAGCAGGGGGCAATTTGAATGAGCAGTTCTTC. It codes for CASSDPAGGNLNEQFF.

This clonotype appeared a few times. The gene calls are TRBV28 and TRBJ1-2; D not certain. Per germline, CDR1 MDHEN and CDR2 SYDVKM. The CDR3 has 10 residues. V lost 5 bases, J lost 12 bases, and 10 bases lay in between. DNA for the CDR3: TGTGCCAGCAGTGGCCCCCGGGACACCTTC. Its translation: CASSGPRDTF.

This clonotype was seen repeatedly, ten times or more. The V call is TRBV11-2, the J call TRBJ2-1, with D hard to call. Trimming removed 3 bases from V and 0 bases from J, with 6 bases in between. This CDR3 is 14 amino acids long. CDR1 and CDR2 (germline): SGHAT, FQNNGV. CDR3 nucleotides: TGTGCCAGCAGCTTCCGGAGCTCCTACAATGAGCAGTTCTTC. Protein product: CASSFRSSYNEQFF.

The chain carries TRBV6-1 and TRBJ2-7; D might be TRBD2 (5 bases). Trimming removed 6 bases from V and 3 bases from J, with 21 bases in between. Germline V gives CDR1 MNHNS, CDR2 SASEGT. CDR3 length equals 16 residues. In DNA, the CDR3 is TGTGCCAGCAGCCCAAAGGGAGCAGAAGACCTCTACGAGCAGTACGTC. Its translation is CASSPKGAEDLYEQYV.

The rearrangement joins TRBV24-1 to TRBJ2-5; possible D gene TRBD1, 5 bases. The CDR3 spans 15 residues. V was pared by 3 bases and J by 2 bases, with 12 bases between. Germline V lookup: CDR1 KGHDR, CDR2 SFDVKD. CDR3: CATSDGHRNQETQYF. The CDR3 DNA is TGTGCCACCAGTGATGGACATAGGAATCAAGAGACCCAGTACTTC.

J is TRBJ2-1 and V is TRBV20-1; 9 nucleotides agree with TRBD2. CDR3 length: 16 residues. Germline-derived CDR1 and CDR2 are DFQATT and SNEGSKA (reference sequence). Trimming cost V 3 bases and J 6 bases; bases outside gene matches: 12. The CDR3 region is CSASEGPLAGSNEQFF. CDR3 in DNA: TGCAGTGCTAGCGAAGGTCCTCTAGCGGGGAGCAATGAGCAGTTCTTC.

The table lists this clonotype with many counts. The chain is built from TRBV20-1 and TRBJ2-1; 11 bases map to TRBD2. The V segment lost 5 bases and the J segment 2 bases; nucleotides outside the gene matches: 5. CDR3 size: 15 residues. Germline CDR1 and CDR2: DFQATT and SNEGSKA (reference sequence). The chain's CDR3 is CSAGGLAGTYNEQFF. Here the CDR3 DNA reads TGCAGTGCTGGAGGACTAGCGGGTACCTACAATGAGCAGTTCTTC.

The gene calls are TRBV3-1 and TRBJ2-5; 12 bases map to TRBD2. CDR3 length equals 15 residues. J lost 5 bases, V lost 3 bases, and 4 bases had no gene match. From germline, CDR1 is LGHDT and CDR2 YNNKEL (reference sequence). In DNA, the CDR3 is TGTGCCAGCAGCCACAGACTAGCGGGAGTGGAGACCCAGTACTTC. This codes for CASSHRLAGVETQYF.

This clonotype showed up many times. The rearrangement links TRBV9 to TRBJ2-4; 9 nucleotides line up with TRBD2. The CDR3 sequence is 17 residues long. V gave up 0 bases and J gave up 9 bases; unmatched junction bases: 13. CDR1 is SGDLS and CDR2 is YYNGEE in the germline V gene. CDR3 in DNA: TGTGCCAGCAGCGTAGCTGAACAGCGGGAGGTCATGAGCATTCAGTACTTC. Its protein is CASSVAEQREVMSIQYF.

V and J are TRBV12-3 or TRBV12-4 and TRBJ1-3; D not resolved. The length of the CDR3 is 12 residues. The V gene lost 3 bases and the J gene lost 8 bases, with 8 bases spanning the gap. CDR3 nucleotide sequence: TGTGCCAGCAGTTTGGGAGCTGACACCATATATTTT. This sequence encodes CASSLGADTIYF.

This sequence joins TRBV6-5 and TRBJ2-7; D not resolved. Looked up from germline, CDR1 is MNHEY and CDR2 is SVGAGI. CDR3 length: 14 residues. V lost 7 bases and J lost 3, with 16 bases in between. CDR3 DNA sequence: TGTGCCAGCAATTATAACTCGGGTGTCTACGAGCAGTACGTC. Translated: CASNYNSGVYEQYV.

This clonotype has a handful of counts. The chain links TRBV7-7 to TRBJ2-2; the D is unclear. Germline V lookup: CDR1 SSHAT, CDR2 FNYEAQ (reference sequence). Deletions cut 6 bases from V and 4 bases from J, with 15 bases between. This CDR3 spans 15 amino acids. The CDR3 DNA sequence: TGTGCCAGCAGTTTCGAAAGGTCGGGCACCGGGGAGCTGTTTTTT. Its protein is CASSFERSGTGELFF. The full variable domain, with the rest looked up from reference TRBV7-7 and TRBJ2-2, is GAGVSQSPRYKVTKRGQDVTLRCDPISSHATLYWYQQALGQGPEFLTYFNYEAQPDKSGLPSDRFSAERPEGSISTLTIQRTEQRDSAMYRCASSFERSGTGELFFGEGSRLTVL.